This record looks at one T cell receptor (beta chain) sequence and its context. Patients from Seattle were sampled longitudinally, starting during active infection. Original methodology: Using reference gene primer amplification, nucleated cell counts were estimated. Profiling relied on immunoSEQ multiplex PCR, and the TCRdb table lists in-frame clones only, not all of them. Clonal size and the V and J genes are those of that table, whereas D and trimming came from the DNA. The sample shows 150,000 to 200,000 clones, about four fifths of them seen only once. These data are taken from a study of blood T cell repertoires in COVID-19. About the study: Samples taken during acute and convalescent COVID-19 were collected in the United States, Italy and Spain. Sources were T cells, B-cell-depleted T cells, or PBMCs; the material itself was cDNA or gDNA.

This TCR came from a woman in her 70s with COVID-19, enrolled during active disease. What was sequenced was peripheral blood.

In DNA form, the CDR3 reads TGTGCCTGGACCCCGGGGAGCTCCCATGAGCAGTTCTTC. It specifies CAWTPGSSHEQFF. The chain employs TRBV30 and TRBJ2-1; D perhaps matches TRBD2 (5 bases). The CDR3 is made up of 13 amino acids. Germline V gene lookup returns CDR1 GTSNPN and CDR2 SVGIG (reference sequence). With 4 bases removed from V and 8 bases from J, the gap between germline ends came to 15 bases.